This passage covers 18 T cell receptor beta chains from one sample sequenced in a study of blood T cell repertoires in COVID-19. The data were produced by immunoSEQ multiplex PCR, yet TCRdb's version contains in-frame clones alone and is incomplete. The data show 300,000 to 350,000 clones, roughly 87% seen once. The sequenced sample consisted of peripheral blood. These receptors were collected from a man in his thirties or forties with COVID-19, enrolled during active disease.

The CDR3 DNA reads as TGTGCCTGGGGGGGACTATTCTACAATGAGCAGTTCTTC. This gives the protein CAWGGLFYNEQFF. The V gene is TRBV30, the J gene TRBJ2-1; 7 bases align to TRBD2. CDR3 length equals 13 residues. The V and J ends lost 5 bases and 3 bases, in that order; junction bases with no gene match: 4. Germline CDR1 is GTSNPN and CDR2 is SVGIG (reference sequence).

This sequence joins TRBV5-6 and TRBJ2-2; D perhaps matches TRBD1 (7 bases). The V gene lost 4 bases and the J gene lost 7 bases, with 17 bases spanning the gap. Germline V gene data show CDR1 as SGHDT and CDR2 as YYEEEE. This CDR3 comprises 15 residues. CDR3 nucleotides: TGTGCCAGCAGCGTGGAGGGTAGGGACAGCGGGGAGCTGTTTTTT. It yields the protein CASSVEGRDSGELFF.

The chain carries TRBV3-1 (or the pseudogene TRBV3-2) and TRBJ2-1; 12 bases agree with TRBD2. The germline CDR1 and CDR2 sequences are LGHDT and YNNKEL (reference sequence). This CDR3 has 20 amino acids. V shed 0 bases, J shed 0 bases, and the junction held 9 bases outside the gene matches. CDR3 sequence: CASSQDFGLAGISSYNEQFF. The CDR3 DNA reads as TGTGCCAGCAGCCAAGATTTCGGACTAGCGGGAATTAGCTCCTACAATGAGCAGTTCTTC.

The chain is built from TRBV12-3 or TRBV12-4 and TRBJ1-5, with 8 bases identical to TRBD1. This CDR3 spans 13 amino acids. V shed 4 bases, J shed 5 bases, and the junction held 1 base outside the gene matches. In DNA, the CDR3 is TGTGCCAGCAGTTCGACAGGGGATCAGCCCCAGCATTTT. Its protein product is CASSSTGDQPQHF.

The V gene is TRBV7-9, the J gene TRBJ1-1; TRBD1 agrees at 10 bases. The germline CDR1 and CDR2 sequences are SEHNR and FQNEAQ (reference sequence). CDR3 length equals 16 residues. The junction had 15 bases not matched to a gene; V was cut back by 5 bases and J by 9 bases. The chain's CDR3 is CASSPDRGRFRGQAFF. The CDR3, as DNA: TGTGCCAGCAGCCCAGACAGGGGGCGCTTCCGGGGCCAAGCTTTCTTT. Supplemented by reference TRBV7-9 and TRBJ1-1, the full variable domain reads DTGVSQNPRHKITKRGQNVTFRCDPISEHNRLYWYRQTLGQGPEFLTYFQNEAQLEKSRLLSDRFSAERPKGSFSTLEIQRTEQGDSAMYLCASSPDRGRFRGQAFFGQGTRLTVV.

The chain combines TRBV10-3 with TRBJ1-1; 9 bases match TRBD1. V was pared by 5 bases and J by 2 bases, with 3 bases of the junction left unmatched. Germline loops: CDR1 ENHRY, CDR2 SYGVKD. The CDR3 has 14 residues. The CDR3 DNA is TGTGCCATCAGTTTGGGACAGGGAAACACTGAAGCTTTCTTT. Translation gives CAISLGQGNTEAFF.

A few counts support this clone. V and J are TRBV5-4 and TRBJ1-2, with TRBD1 identical over 8 bases. The CDR3 is 13 amino acids. Trimming removed 1 base from V and 8 bases from J; junction bases left unmatched: 4. Germline V gene data show CDR1 as SGHNT and CDR2 as YYREEE (reference sequence). The CDR3 DNA is TGTGCCAGCAGCTTGCAGGGGGCAGGGGGCTACACCTTC. The encoded protein is CASSLQGAGGYTF.

This clone was seen just once. The V call is TRBV19, the J call TRBJ2-2; TRBD2 agrees at 14 bases. The V gene's germline CDR1 is LNHDA and CDR2 SQIVND (reference sequence). The CDR3 is made up of 20 amino acids. V gave up 5 bases and J gave up 5 bases; unmatched junction bases: 16. The CDR3, as DNA: TGTGCCAGTAGTCTACGACCGGGACAGGGACTAGCGGGAGAGACCGGGGAGCTGTTTTTT. It yields the protein CASSLRPGQGLAGETGELFF.

The V gene is TRBV2, the J gene TRBJ1-2; D gene uncertain. The germline CDR1 and CDR2 sequences are SNHLY and FYNNEI. V lost 3 bases, J lost 7 bases, and 15 bases lay in between. This CDR3 spans 14 amino acids. As DNA, the CDR3 is TGTGCCAGCAGTGAGTCGGGTCCCAGTGGTGGCTACACCTTC. Translated, it gives CASSESGPSGGYTF.

The rearrangement links TRBV7-6 to TRBJ1-1, with 9 bases fitting TRBD1. CDR3 size: 16 residues. Trimming at V came to 4 bases and at J to 2 bases, leaving 8 bases not matched to a gene. Looked up from germline, CDR1 is SGHVS and CDR2 is FNYEAQ. This CDR3 reads CASSYLQGAGNTEAFF. The CDR3, as DNA: TGTGCCAGCAGCTATTTACAGGGGGCGGGAAACACTGAAGCTTTCTTT.

V is TRBV5-1 and J is TRBJ2-7; 11 bases map to TRBD1. Germline V lookup: CDR1 SGHRS, CDR2 YFSETQ. This CDR3 has 15 amino acids. Unmatched junction bases numbered 5, after V lost 3 bases and J lost 3 bases. The CDR3 protein is CASSYGTGGLYEQYF. The CDR3 coding sequence is TGCGCCAGCAGCTACGGGACAGGGGGTCTCTACGAGCAGTACTTC.

V usage is TRBV6-5 and J usage is TRBJ1-1, with TRBD1 as a possible D gene (6 bases). Trimming cost V 4 bases and J 1 base, with 10 bases left between them. The CDR3 is 14 residues long. CDR1 and CDR2 from the germline V gene are MNHEY and SVGAGI. DNA for the CDR3: TGTGCCAGCAGTTCCCAGGACAGGAACACTGAAGCTTTCTTT. It encodes CASSSQDRNTEAFF.

The gene calls are TRBV19 and TRBJ2-5, with D tentatively TRBD2 (6 bases). Germline loops: CDR1 LNHDA, CDR2 SQIVND (reference sequence). V was cut by 5 bases and J by 2 bases, with 15 bases left in between. The CDR3 contains 15 residues. The CDR3 is CASSAYSGGQETQYF. The CDR3, as DNA: TGTGCCAGTAGTGCCTATAGCGGAGGACAAGAGACCCAGTACTTC.

The chain carries TRBV4-3 and TRBJ2-7; 10 bases agree with TRBD1. The V gene end was trimmed by 5 bases and the J gene end by 0 bases; junction bases not matched to a gene: 4. The CDR3 totals 15 residues. Germline lookup yields CDR1 LGHNA and CDR2 YSLEER. The CDR3 sequence: CASSKGTGASYEQYF. Written as DNA, the CDR3 is TGCGCCAGCAGCAAGGGGACAGGGGCCTCCTACGAGCAGTACTTC.

The genes are TRBV7-8 and TRBJ1-6; D call uncertain. CDR3 length: 15 residues. Germline assignment: CDR1 SGHVS and CDR2 FQNEAQ. Deletions cut 5 bases from V and 5 bases from J, with 13 bases between. CDR3 region: CASSTQGRNNSPLHF. The DNA for the CDR3 is TGTGCCAGCAGCACCCAAGGGAGGAATAATTCACCCCTCCACTTT.

This chain connects TRBV28 to TRBJ2-5; 8 bases map to TRBD1. Germline V lookup: CDR1 MDHEN, CDR2 SYDVKM. The CDR3 is 14 residues long. The trim removed 5 bases at V and 2 bases at J, leaving 4 bases unmatched. The CDR3 DNA reads TGTGCCAGCAGTACCTGGACAGGGCAAGAGACCCAGTACTTC. Its translation: CASSTWTGQETQYF. Supplemented by reference TRBV28 and TRBJ2-5, the full variable domain reads DVKVTQSSRYLVKRTGEKVFLECVQDMDHENMFWYRQDPGLGLRLIYFSYDVKMKEKGDIPEGYSVSREKKERFSLILESASTNQTSMYLCASSTWTGQETQYFGPGTRLLVL.

The chain links TRBV19 to TRBJ1-1; D ambiguous. The germline V gene has CDR1 LNHDA and CDR2 SQIVND (reference sequence). The CDR3 covers 14 residues. Trimming cost V 5 bases and J 1 base, with 11 bases left between them. CDR3 nucleotide sequence: TGTGCCAGTAGTTTGAGTAGACAGAACACTGAAGCTTTCTTT. Translating gives CASSLSRQNTEAFF.

The V call is TRBV6-5, the J call TRBJ1-5; no definite D call. Germline values: CDR1 MNHEY, CDR2 SVGAGI. V lost 3 bases and J lost 0, with 6 bases in between. This CDR3 is built from 14 residues. Here the CDR3 DNA reads TGTGCCAGCAGTTATGACTATAGCAATCAGCCCCAGCATTTT. Translating gives CASSYDYSNQPQHF.